This TCR beta chain stems from a study of blood T cell repertoires in COVID-19. Study-level background: COVID-19 samples collected from the United States, Italy and Spain covered acute and convalescent phases.

Original data processing: Estimation of nucleated cell counts was performed using reference gene primer amplification. Using immunoSEQ multiplex PCR, the repertoire was profiled, and TCRdb retains in-frame clones only, with some absent. V and J calls and clone size follow that table, whereas D and trimming were derived from the DNA. Of 100,000 or so clones listed, over 90% were seen once; the top ten hold about 4.1%. The receptor was isolated from a human donor with active COVID-19. The donor label of this sample is uncertain. The sample was peripheral blood.

The DNA for the CDR3 is TGTGCCAGTAGTATAGTAATTAGCTCCTACAATGAGCAGTTCTTC. Encoded protein: CASSIVISSYNEQFF. V and J are TRBV19 and TRBJ2-1; D is uncertain. The CDR3 length is 15 residues. Deletions cut 1 base from V and 0 bases from J, with 7 bases between. Germline lookup yields CDR1 LNHDA and CDR2 SQIVND (reference sequence). Full variable domain (rest looked up from reference TRBV19 and TRBJ2-1): DGGITQSPKYLFRKEGQNVTLSCEQNLNHDAMYWYRQDPGQGLRLIYYSQIVNDFQKGDIAEGYSVSREKKESFPLTVTSAQKNPTAFYLCASSIVISSYNEQFFGPGTRLTVL.